This TCR beta chain was identified in a study of T cells in Graves' hyperthyroidism and ophthalmopathy. CDR1 is MNHEY, CDR2 SMNVEV, per germline (reference sequence). With V trimmed by 8 bases and J by 8 bases, 11 bases remained unmatched. The CDR3 contains 16 residues. TCR beta CDR3 regions were amplified from RNA. A first-round RT-PCR of the TCR CDR3 used the HTBI primer set. A single record per CDR3 protein comes from TCRdb applying MiXCR to the multiplex PCR reads. The repertoire has about 290,000 distinct CDR3 sequences, roughly 13% of them found once; the top ten carry 7.9%. In this sample, this clonotype turned up many times. For Graves' hyperthyroidism to be stable, ophthalmopathy could not progress within 18 months. Diagnoses were made from clinical symptoms, serum measures (thyroxine and TRAb), thyroid ultrasound and orbital computed tomography.

Sequenced sample: blood. The chain has TRBV27 and TRBJ2-1; 14 bases fit TRBD2. The sequence was obtained from a middle-aged woman with Graves' hyperthyroidism. The CDR3 sequence is CASAGTSGSGRYEQFF. The CDR3 nucleotides are TGTGCCAGCGCTGGGACTAGCGGGAGTGGGCGCTATGAGCAGTTCTTC.